Detailed here is one T cell receptor (beta chain). Antigen: not known. In the PCR, 60 Vbeta and 13 Jbeta primers were used. Methods used by the authors: As a later analysis found, there were 70 million to 90 million unique TCR beta chains, of which roughly 11 million were shared. Using immunoSEQ multiplex PCR, the repertoire was profiled, and TCRdb retains in-frame clones only, with some absent. V, J and clone size are taken as reported in that table, and D and trimming were inferred from the DNA itself. The table shows fewer than 250,000 clones, with 65% to 80% occurring only once. In germline, CDR1 is SGDLS, CDR2 YYNGEE. The CDR3 length is 15 residues. V was cut by 4 bases and J by 5 bases, with 15 bases left in between. This entry is derived from a study of cytomegalovirus exposure and HLA in healthy donors. Study-wide results and caveats: TCR beta chain V- and J-gene trimming was linked, in a later analysis, to a missense variant in DCLRE1C. In the analysis, some V segments, TRBV6-2 and TRBV6-3 included, were excluded as indistinguishable.

This sequence joins TRBV9 and TRBJ2-2; D possibly corresponds to TRBD2 (5 bases). Sequenced material: PBMCs. The clonotype originates from a man younger than 45 in good health and CMV-seropositive. The CDR3 nucleotides read TGTGCCAGCAGCCCCGGGCCTTCGGGGACCGGGGAGCTGTTTTTT. This gives the protein CASSPGPSGTGELFF.